This T cell receptor beta chain was identified in a study of blood T cell repertoires in COVID-19. Study context: The study drew acute and convalescent COVID-19 samples from the United States, Italy and Spain. T cells, B-cell-depleted T cells, or PBMCs provided the cDNA or gDNA that served as material.

This clone showed up just a few times. Authors' analysis steps: Using reference gene primer amplification, nucleated cell counts were estimated. Generated by immunoSEQ multiplex PCR, the TCRdb table keeps only in-frame clones and is missing some. V and J calls and clone size come straight from that table; D and trimming were deduced from the DNA. This sample has about 150,000 clones; roughly four fifths occur once, and the top ten carry 3% to 3.5%. CDR1 and CDR2 (germline): MNHEY, SVGAGI. CDR3 size: 14 residues. The V end was cut by 9 bases, the J end by 2 bases, with 14 bases between. The rearrangement links TRBV6-5 to TRBJ1-5; possible D gene TRBD1, 5 bases. Sample: peripheral blood. The TCR was taken from a woman aged 80 or over with acute or convalescent COVID-19. CDR3 nucleotide sequence: TGTGCCAGTCTCGGGGGGTTAGGCAATCAGCCCCAGCATTTT. Protein product: CASLGGLGNQPQHF.